This T cell receptor (beta chain) was recorded in a study of circulating and synovial CD4+ cells in juvenile arthritis. Findings of the study overall: Measured synovium overlap likely understates the true shared repertoire. Bulk blood CD4 samples held at least an order of magnitude more or fewer genomes than CPL.

TCRdb's copy holds only in-frame clones and misses some; the assay was immunoSEQ multiplex PCR. Among approximately 3,800 clones listed, about 80% were seen once. The germline CDR1 and CDR2 sequences are LNHDA and SQIVND (reference sequence). Trimming stripped 4 bases from V and 5 bases from J, with 17 bases between. The CDR3 has 15 residues. Patients with active juvenile idiopathic arthritis donated these samples. With respect to this clone: What it recognizes is unknown.

This TCR was recovered from a human donor with juvenile idiopathic arthritis. J is TRBJ2-5 and V is TRBV19, with TRBD2 as a possible D gene (6 bases). The sample taken for sequencing was CD4+ T cells from synovial fluid. In nucleotides, the CDR3 is TGTGCCAGTAGTACGCGTACTCCTAGCGTGGAGACCCAGTACTTC. Its translation: CASSTRTPSVETQYF.